The 10 T cell receptor beta chains given below trace back to one sample, sequenced in a study of regulatory T cells in long-lasting Graves disease. Regarding time point: newly diagnosed GD, antithyroid drugs for less than 3 months. TCR sequences were obtained from RNA taken from PBMCs. In building TCR beta libraries, iRepertoire HTBI primers were used together with Arm-PCR of CDR3 regions. MiXCR, run by TCRdb on the multiplex PCR reads, gives a single entry per CDR3 protein. The sample has about 530,000 distinct CDR3 sequences; about 15% are singletons. The same specimen was also included in a second study, on T cells in Graves' hyperthyroidism and ophthalmopathy.

Here the sequenced sample was peripheral blood mononuclear cells (PBMCs), taken at new diagnosis, from a patient treated with antithyroid drugs. The receptor set was obtained from a woman aged 35-65 years with Graves disease.

This clonotype was counted ten times or more. V usage is TRBV28 and J usage is TRBJ2-5, with TRBD2 as a possible D gene (7 bases). Per germline, CDR1 MDHEN and CDR2 SYDVKM. The CDR3 length is 15 residues. V was cut by 4 bases and J by 5 bases, with 17 bases left in between. The CDR3 sequence: CASSSAGGPRETQYF. The CDR3 DNA reads TGTGCCAGCAGTTCGGCCGGGGGGCCCAGGGAGACCCAGTACTTC.

This clonotype was recorded many times. The chain links TRBV7-8 to TRBJ1-5, with 9 positions matching TRBD1. Germline loops: CDR1 SGHVS, CDR2 FQNEAQ. J was trimmed by 3 bases and V by 6 bases; bases with no gene match: 6. This CDR3 spans 15 amino acids. CDR3 sequence: CASRPGQGDNQPQHF. DNA of the CDR3: TGTGCCAGCAGGCCGGGACAGGGAGACAATCAGCCCCAGCATTTT.

This clonotype came up many times. This sequence joins TRBV7-9 and TRBJ2-1; 7 positions agree with TRBD1. This CDR3 spans 17 amino acids. Trimming removed 0 bases from V and 6 bases from J; junction bases left unmatched: 11. The germline V gene has CDR1 SEHNR and CDR2 FQNEAQ (reference sequence). CDR3 nucleotide sequence: TGTGCCAGCAGCTTAGCCCACCCGGACAGGTTCGGCAATGAGCAGTTCTTC. It specifies CASSLAHPDRFGNEQFF.

This clonotype was found many times. The genes are TRBV11-2 and TRBJ1-1; D is possibly TRBD1 (5 bases). V gave up 10 bases and J gave up 10 bases, with 19 bases separating them. There are 12 residues in the CDR3. The germline V gene has CDR1 SGHAT and CDR2 FQNNGV. CDR3 bases: TGTGCCACTACCCCGGGGGGTTTCGGAGCTTTCTTT. This gives the protein CATTPGGFGAFF.

This clonotype appeared many times. The rearrangement joins TRBV7-2 to TRBJ2-3; TRBD2 matches 11 bases. The CDR3 spans 17 residues. Looked up from germline, CDR1 is SGHTA and CDR2 is FQGNSA. The junction had 5 bases not matched to a gene; V was cut back by 1 base and J by 2 bases. DNA for the CDR3: TGTGCCAGCAGCTTAGTGGCTAGCGGGGGGCCCACAGATACGCAGTATTTT. Its translation: CASSLVASGGPTDTQYF.

This clonotype was seen repeatedly, ten times or more. The chain couples TRBV9 to TRBJ1-3, with 8 positions matching TRBD1. Germline CDR1 SGDLS, CDR2 YYNGEE. V lost 3 bases to trimming and J lost 10 bases; unmatched junction nucleotides: 12. The CDR3 covers 15 residues. The CDR3 region is CASSGIGTGPRTIYF. CDR3 in DNA: TGTGCCAGCAGCGGCATCGGGACAGGCCCTCGAACCATATATTTT.

This clonotype appeared many times. The J gene is TRBJ1-3, the V gene TRBV28, with D possibly TRBD1 on 6 matching bases. The length of the CDR3 is 16 residues. Trimming pared 4 bases from V and 3 bases from J, leaving 16 bases between. Germline V CDR1 and CDR2: MDHEN, SYDVKM. Here the CDR3 DNA reads TGTGCCAGCAGTTCAGCTGGGGGGCTGGATGGAAACACCATATATTTT. This codes for CASSSAGGLDGNTIYF. The full variable domain, with the rest looked up from reference TRBV28 and TRBJ1-3, is DVKVTQSSRYLVKRTGEKVFLECVQDMDHENMFWYRQDPGLGLRLIYFSYDVKMKEKGDIPEGYSVSREKKERFSLILESASTNQTSMYLCASSSAGGLDGNTIYFGEGSWLTVV.

Comments on this clonotype: One end of the junction varies from germline; a read error may be responsible. The chain couples TRBV5-1 to TRBJ2-6; 7 bases align to TRBD2. This CDR3 contains 15 residues. Germline CDR1 reads SGHRS; CDR2 reads YFSETQ. DNA for the CDR3: TGTGCCAGCAGCTTAGCGGGCTCTGGGGCCAACGTCCTGACTTTC. Its translation: CASSLAGSGANVLTF.

This clonotype was picked up a small number of times. This chain's CDR3 is CASSYSSLVATDTQYF. In DNA, the CDR3 is TGTGCCAGCAGTTACTCCTCCTTAGTTGCGACTGATACGCAGTATTTT. This chain connects TRBV6-9 to TRBJ2-3, with unresolved D. V was shortened by 3 bases and J by 6 bases, with 19 bases between the two germline ends. The V gene's germline CDR1 is MNHGY and CDR2 SVAAGI. The CDR3 length is 16 residues.

This clonotype was detected only a few times. The chain combines TRBV5-5 with TRBJ2-7, with TRBD1 as a possible D gene (5 bases). V dropped 0 bases and J dropped 2 bases, with 12 bases sitting between them. The CDR3 covers 15 residues. CDR1 and CDR2 (germline): SGHKS, YYEKEE (reference sequence). DNA for the CDR3: TGTGCCAGCAGCTTGGCACCGGCGACAGCCTACGAGCAGTACTTC. Protein product: CASSLAPATAYEQYF.